One sample yielded the 26 T cell receptor beta chains listed below, sequenced in a study of T cell changes during pregnancy in multiple sclerosis. Sequencing used immunoSEQ multiplex PCR; TCRdb keeps in-frame clones, though not all of them. The table records 100,000 or so clones, 92% of them present only once. Sequenced here: peripheral blood, sampled after pregnancy. The receptor source for this set is a female donor with multiple sclerosis, enrolled in a pregnancy study.

This clone was seen just once. The chain links TRBV6-1 to TRBJ1-2; 9 positions agree with TRBD1. V shed 1 base and J 5 bases; nucleotides not matched to a gene: 5. This CDR3 contains 15 residues. The germline V gene encodes CDR1 MNHNS and CDR2 SASEGT. The CDR3 loop reads CASSEVRDREYGYTF. CDR3 nucleotides: TGTGCCAGCAGTGAAGTCCGGGACAGGGAGTATGGCTACACCTTC.

Details on this clone: This sample also contains other DNA sequences that code for the same CDR3. The chain couples TRBV18 to TRBJ2-7; 7 bases match TRBD1. This CDR3 has 14 residues. Trimming took 3 bases from V and 4 from J; bases not matched to a gene: 6. Germline CDR1 is KGHSH and CDR2 is LQKENI. The CDR3 DNA reads as TGTGCCAGCTCACCCGGGACAGCAACTTACGAGCAGTACTTC. Its protein is CASSPGTATYEQYF.

The rearrangement uses TRBV19 and TRBJ2-2; 10 positions match TRBD2. The CDR3 loop spans 16 amino acids. Per germline, CDR1 LNHDA and CDR2 SQIVND (reference sequence). J was trimmed by 6 bases and V by 4 bases; bases with no gene match: 8. In DNA form, the CDR3 reads TGTGCCAGTAGTACCCGAGCGGGGGGGCCCGCCGGGGAGCTGTTTTTT. Translation: CASSTRAGGPAGELFF.

The chain links TRBV6-5 to TRBJ1-1; 7 nucleotides align to TRBD1. This CDR3 spans 11 amino acids. Germline V CDR1 and CDR2: MNHEY, SVGAGI. With 8 bases clipped from V and 7 bases from J, the junction kept 4 bases outside the gene matches. CDR3 loop: CASRQGDEAFF. In DNA form, the CDR3 reads TGTGCCAGCCGTCAGGGGGATGAAGCTTTCTTT.

The CDR3 bases are TGTGCCAGCAGTTATGGAGGGTCGAACAGGGGTTTTGGCTACACCTTC. The encoded protein is CASSYGGSNRGFGYTF. This sequence joins TRBV6-5 and TRBJ1-2, with 7 positions matching TRBD1. Germline V lookup: CDR1 MNHEY, CDR2 SVGAGI. Trimming took 3 bases from V and 7 from J; bases not matched to a gene: 14. The length of the CDR3 is 16 residues.

The genes are TRBV28 and TRBJ2-7, with a tentative D call TRBD1 (5 bases). Germline CDR1 is MDHEN and CDR2 is SYDVKM. V was trimmed by 11 bases and J by 2 bases, leaving 10 bases between them. This CDR3 has 11 amino acids. The CDR3 sequence is CAATDTYEQYF. CDR3 in DNA: TGTGCCGCGACGGACACCTACGAGCAGTACTTC.

This clone was observed a handful of times. The J gene is TRBJ1-1, the V gene TRBV6-1, with 9 bases identical to TRBD1. Germline V lookup: CDR1 MNHNS, CDR2 SASEGT. V trimming: 7 bases; J trimming: 3 bases; junction bases outside the gene matches: 9. This CDR3 has 15 amino acids. The CDR3: CASIQPGQGYTEAFF. CDR3 sequence (DNA): TGTGCCAGCATTCAACCGGGACAGGGATACACTGAAGCTTTCTTT.

The chain employs TRBV18 and TRBJ2-1; 11 positions match TRBD2. V lost 1 base to trimming and J lost 7 bases; unmatched junction nucleotides: 3. The CDR3 sequence is 15 residues long. Germline V gene sequence: CDR1 KGHSH, CDR2 LQKENI. This CDR3 reads CASSPRTSGLNEQFF. The CDR3 DNA reads TGTGCCAGCTCACCACGGACTAGCGGGCTAAATGAGCAGTTCTTC.

The V and J genes are TRBV10-3 and TRBJ1-5, with 8 bases lining up with TRBD1. The germline CDR1 and CDR2 sequences are ENHRY and SYGVKD. The CDR3 extends over 15 amino acids. V lost 10 bases and J lost 3; bases outside the gene matches: 11. The CDR3 protein is CATRKIQGDNQPQHF. CDR3 nucleotides: TGTGCCACCCGGAAAATACAGGGGGACAATCAGCCCCAGCATTTT.

The chain combines TRBV15 with TRBJ1-6, with 9 positions matching TRBD1. V lost 3 bases to trimming and J lost 7 bases; unmatched junction nucleotides: 4. The CDR3 length is 15 residues. Germline V gene data show CDR1 as LNHNV and CDR2 as YYDKDF (reference sequence). This CDR3 is CATSSAGTGNSPLHF. The CDR3 bases are TGTGCCACCAGCAGTGCCGGGACAGGGAATTCACCCCTCCACTTT.

The chain has TRBV5-1 and TRBJ2-1; D uncertain. Trimming shortened V by 3 bases and J by 1 base, and 5 bases separated the two germline ends. The CDR3 has 13 amino acids. CDR1 SGHRS and CDR2 YFSETQ come from the germline V gene. CDR3 protein: CASSYGSYNEQFF. CDR3 coding DNA: TGCGCCAGCAGCTACGGGTCCTACAATGAGCAGTTCTTC.

CDR3 sequence: CSASGDSYGYTF. The CDR3 coding sequence is TGCAGCGCTTCCGGGGACAGCTATGGCTACACCTTC. The chain combines TRBV29-1 with TRBJ1-2, with 7 bases matching TRBD1. V was clipped by 7 bases and J by 4 bases; unmatched bases: 6. CDR3 length: 12 residues. Germline CDR1 is SQVTM and CDR2 is ANQGSEA.

The V and J genes are TRBV9 and TRBJ2-5, with a tentative D call TRBD2 (5 bases). From germline, CDR1 is SGDLS and CDR2 YYNGEE. The length of the CDR3 is 14 residues. V lost 4 bases to trimming and J lost 1 base, with 11 bases between them. In DNA, the CDR3 is TGTGCCAGCAGCTCGCCCGGAGGCCAAGAGACCCAGTACTTC. Protein: CASSSPGGQETQYF.

The chain employs TRBV29-1 and TRBJ2-7; 9 nucleotides agree with TRBD1. Trimming took 7 bases from V and 5 from J; bases not matched to a gene: 6. From germline, CDR1 is SQVTM and CDR2 ANQGSEA. This CDR3 comprises 12 residues. CDR3 region: CSAGTGIHEQYF. The CDR3 coding sequence is TGCAGCGCCGGGACAGGGATCCACGAGCAGTACTTC.

The chain is built from TRBV19 and TRBJ2-5; 8 bases align to TRBD1. The CDR3 sequence is 15 residues long. Trimming removed 5 bases from V and 5 bases from J; junction bases left unmatched: 10. Germline-derived CDR1 and CDR2 are LNHDA and SQIVND (reference sequence). The CDR3 loop is CASSPRTGFGETQYF. DNA of the CDR3: TGTGCCAGTAGTCCCCGGACAGGGTTCGGGGAGACCCAGTACTTC.

In this sample, this clone turned up once. The chain carries TRBV30 and TRBJ2-3; D possibly corresponds to TRBD2 (6 bases). Between the trimmed V and J ends, which lost 4 bases and 3 bases, there was a span of 11 bases. CDR3 size: 13 residues. Per the germline V gene, CDR1 is GTSNPN and CDR2 is SVGIG (reference sequence). CDR3 region: CAWNLLATDTQYF. CDR3 DNA: TGTGCCTGGAATTTGCTAGCGACAGATACGCAGTATTTT.

This chain uses TRBV9 with TRBJ2-7, with D uncertain. The V end was cut by 0 bases, the J end by 0 bases, with 7 bases between. This CDR3 is 14 amino acids long. In germline, CDR1 is SGDLS, CDR2 YYNGEE. Here the CDR3 reads CASSVGFSSYEQYF. DNA of the CDR3: TGTGCCAGCAGCGTAGGTTTTAGCTCCTACGAGCAGTACTTC.

The rearrangement uses TRBV5-4 and TRBJ1-2; TRBD1 matches at 7 bases. J was trimmed by 7 bases and V by 0 bases; bases with no gene match: 6. The CDR3 covers 14 residues. Germline V gene lookup returns CDR1 SGHNT and CDR2 YYREEE (reference sequence). Written as DNA, the CDR3 is TGTGCCAGCAGCTTGGCAGGGGGAAGTTTTGGCTACACCTTC. Its protein is CASSLAGGSFGYTF.

This chain connects TRBV28 to TRBJ2-7, with TRBD2 identical over 7 bases. J gave up 0 bases and V 2 bases, and 1 base lay outside the gene matches. CDR3 length: 14 residues. Germline V lookup: CDR1 MDHEN, CDR2 SYDVKM. CDR3 residues: CASSLSGNSYEQYF. CDR3 nucleotides: TGTGCCAGCAGTTTAAGCGGGAACTCCTACGAGCAGTACTTC.

J is TRBJ1-5 and V is TRBV15, with D possibly being TRBD1 (5 bases). The length of the CDR3 is 15 residues. Trimming took off 3 bases at V and 2 bases at J, with 11 bases between the two ends. CDR1 and CDR2 (germline): LNHNV, YYDKDF (reference sequence). The CDR3 loop is CATSRQGGGNQPQHF. In nucleotides, the CDR3 is TGTGCCACCAGCAGGCAGGGAGGGGGCAATCAGCCCCAGCATTTT.

This sequence joins TRBV7-8 and TRBJ2-7; D is unclear. Germline-derived CDR1 and CDR2 are SGHVS and FQNEAQ. This CDR3 contains 11 residues. V lost 2 bases, J lost 6 bases, and 5 bases lay in between. CDR3 amino acids: CASSLPGEQYF. Written as DNA, the CDR3 is TGTGCCAGCAGCTTACCGGGCGAGCAGTACTTC.

V and J are TRBV27 and TRBJ2-1; a possible D gene is TRBD1 (6 bases). Trimming took 0 bases from V and 3 from J, leaving 15 bases between them. There are 17 residues in the CDR3. Germline CDR1 is MNHEY and CDR2 is SMNVEV (reference sequence). CDR3 DNA: TGTGCCAGCAGTTTATCGAGTACGGGACACCGCTACAATGAGCAGTTCTTC. Encoded protein: CASSLSSTGHRYNEQFF.

The gene calls are TRBV15 and TRBJ2-7; D not resolved. The CDR3 is 15 amino acids. Germline V gives CDR1 LNHNV, CDR2 YYDKDF (reference sequence). The ends were cut back, 1 base at V and 7 bases at J, with 17 bases in the middle. CDR3 in DNA: TGTGCCACCAGCAGAGTTTACGGCGAGGCTCGGGAGCAGTACTTC. Amino acid sequence: CATSRVYGEAREQYF. Based on the CDR3 plus reference TRBV15 and TRBJ2-7, the full variable domain is DAMVIQNPRYQVTQFGKPVTLSCSQTLNHNVMYWYQQKSSQAPKLLFHYYDKDFNNEADTPDNFQSRRPNTSFCFLDIRSPGLGDTAMYLCATSRVYGEAREQYFGPGTRLTVT.

V is TRBV4-2 and J is TRBJ2-1; D gene ambiguous. Germline V gives CDR1 LGHNA, CDR2 YNFKEQ. The ends were cut back, 4 bases at V and 8 bases at J, with 18 bases in the middle. The CDR3 runs to 15 residues. CDR3 in DNA: TGTGCCAGCAGCCCAGATATATTGGGCTTGGATGAGCAGTTCTTC. Amino acid sequence: CASSPDILGLDEQFF.

About this clone: The CDR3 ends on some other residue instead of the conserved phenylalanine or tryptophan, so this is likely a read error. No DNA is shown, since the ends of the CDR3 on it are uncertain; the CDR3 is the one TCRdb lists. CDR3 in amino acids: CASSLRDRVKT. The chain recombines TRBV5-8 with TRBJ1-1; the table's D call, TRBD1, was not checked against the DNA. Germline values: CDR1 SGHTS, CDR2 YDEGEE. The CDR3 is 11 residues long, ends included.

The rearrangement joins TRBV5-1 to TRBJ2-5; no reliable D call. There are 15 residues in the CDR3. V was cut by 0 bases and J by 1 base, with 10 bases left in between. Germline-derived CDR1 and CDR2 are SGHRS and YFSETQ. This CDR3 reads CASSLGLDTQETQYF. CDR3 nucleotide sequence: TGCGCCAGCAGCTTGGGCCTCGACACCCAAGAGACCCAGTACTTC.